Below, 22 T cell receptor beta chains from the same sample are listed, as sequenced in a study of shared clonotypes between healthy human individuals. Assay used: immunoSEQ multiplex PCR; TCRdb lists only in-frame clones, some missing. Here the sample spans roughly 1,100,000 clones, about 77% being singletons. Sequenced input: memory CD4+ T cells sorted from blood. Documented subset: CD45RA-negative fraction. The receptors derive from a man younger than 30 in good health.

The chain combines TRBV28 with TRBJ1-2; TRBD1 is a possible D gene (6 bases). Looked up from germline, CDR1 is MDHEN and CDR2 is SYDVKM. V was pared by 8 bases and J by 2 bases, with 18 bases between. The CDR3 sequence is 15 residues long. CDR3 amino acids: CASLPGTTLNYGYTF. CDR3 sequence (DNA): TGTGCCAGCCTCCCGGGGACAACCCTGAACTATGGCTACACCTTC.

The CDR3 is CAWSEEYTGELFF. The CDR3 nucleotides are TGTGCCTGGAGCGAGGAATACACCGGGGAGCTGTTTTTT. The V gene is TRBV30, the J gene TRBJ2-2; D unclear. Trimming shortened V by 3 bases and J by 3 bases, and 8 bases separated the two germline ends. CDR3 length: 13 amino acids. From germline, CDR1 is GTSNPN and CDR2 SVGIG (reference sequence).

The chain combines TRBV9 with TRBJ2-6; 7 bases agree with TRBD1. J was trimmed by 0 bases and V by 0 bases; bases with no gene match: 9. The length of the CDR3 is 19 residues. Germline V gives CDR1 SGDLS, CDR2 YYNGEE. CDR3 in amino acids: CASSVAYGQVVSGANVLTF. CDR3 nucleotides: TGTGCCAGCAGCGTAGCTTATGGACAGGTGGTCTCTGGGGCCAACGTCCTGACTTTC.

V usage is TRBV9 and J usage is TRBJ2-2, with 12 bases matching TRBD2. The CDR3 is made up of 18 amino acids. V lost 4 bases to trimming and J lost 4 bases; unmatched junction nucleotides: 11. The germline CDR1 and CDR2 sequences are SGDLS and YYNGEE. The CDR3 DNA reads as TGTGCCAGCAGCTCCCGGACTAGCGGGGCCATGGGCACCGGGGAGCTGTTTTTT. It is translated as CASSSRTSGAMGTGELFF.

V and J are TRBV4-1 and TRBJ2-2, with 12 positions matching TRBD2. The CDR3 runs 18 residues. V gave up 4 bases and J gave up 7 bases; unmatched junction bases: 13. Germline lookup yields CDR1 MGHRA and CDR2 YSYEKL. CDR3 protein: CASSPSSLAGGESGELFF. CDR3 coding DNA: TGCGCCAGCAGCCCAAGTTCACTAGCGGGAGGTGAGAGCGGGGAGCTGTTTTTT.

J is TRBJ2-7 and V is TRBV6-5; D assignment may be TRBD1 or TRBD2 (5 bases each). Trimming stripped 2 bases from V and 6 bases from J, with 14 bases between. The germline gives CDR1 MNHEY, CDR2 SVGAGI. The CDR3 covers 14 residues. The CDR3 sequence is CASSYVSGTSEQYF. The DNA for the CDR3 is TGTGCCAGCAGTTACGTATCGGGGACGAGCGAGCAGTACTTC.

CDR3 protein: CASMVRRSTDTQYF. DNA of the CDR3: TGTGCCAGCATGGTGCGGAGGTCAACAGATACGCAGTATTTT. V usage is TRBV2 and J usage is TRBJ2-3; tentatively, D is TRBD2 (5 bases). There are 14 residues in the CDR3. CDR1 SNHLY and CDR2 FYNNEI come from the germline V gene. V was cut by 7 bases and J by 3 bases, with 14 bases left in between.

The gene calls are TRBV9 and TRBJ1-5; D gene uncertain. The V and J ends lost 4 bases and 7 bases respectively, with 12 bases between them. CDR1 and CDR2 (germline): SGDLS, YYNGEE. This CDR3 region has 13 residues. Here the CDR3 reads CASSLRDGQPQHF. CDR3 DNA: TGTGCCAGCAGCCTGAGAGACGGGCAGCCCCAGCATTTT.

Only a few counts were recorded for this clone. V is TRBV27 and J is TRBJ1-5; possible D gene TRBD1, 6 bases. Per germline, CDR1 MNHEY and CDR2 SMNVEV (reference sequence). The length of the CDR3 is 20 residues. With 5 bases removed from V and 5 bases from J, the gap between germline ends came to 31 bases. DNA for the CDR3: TGTGCCAGCAGTGGCTCCAGGCTTCTCACCAAAGGGGGTCATCATCAGCCCCAGCATTTT. Translating it yields CASSGSRLLTKGGHHQPQHF.

This chain uses TRBV6-6 with TRBJ1-1; the D is unclear. Germline V gives CDR1 MNHNY, CDR2 SVGAGI (reference sequence). With 5 bases removed from V and 1 base from J, the gap between germline ends came to 17 bases. This CDR3 comprises 16 residues. The chain's CDR3 is CASSPRTQSPNTEAFF. CDR3 nucleotide sequence: TGTGCCAGCAGTCCGCGCACACAGTCCCCGAACACTGAAGCTTTCTTT.

The CDR3 region is CASAQGVFSGNTIYF. The CDR3 DNA is TGTGCCAGTGCCCAGGGGGTCTTCTCTGGAAACACCATATATTTT. The rearrangement uses TRBV19 and TRBJ1-3, with TRBD1 matching over 7 bases. The CDR3 runs to 15 residues. Trimming at V came to 8 bases and at J to 0 bases, leaving 7 bases not matched to a gene. Germline CDR1 is LNHDA and CDR2 is SQIVND (reference sequence). The variable domain in full, completed from reference TRBV19 and TRBJ1-3, reads DGGITQSPKYLFRKEGQNVTLSCEQNLNHDAMYWYRQDPGQGLRLIYYSQIVNDFQKGDIAEGYSVSREKKESFPLTVTSAQKNPTAFYLCASAQGVFSGNTIYFGEGSWLTVV.

The chain employs TRBV6-5 and TRBJ1-1; no definite D call. The CDR3 has 13 amino acids. The germline V gene encodes CDR1 MNHEY and CDR2 SVGAGI. V was trimmed by 7 bases and J by 0 bases, leaving 9 bases between them. Here the CDR3 reads CASTGYMNTEAFF. For the CDR3, the DNA is TGTGCCAGCACTGGATACATGAACACTGAAGCTTTCTTT.

The rearrangement links TRBV28 to TRBJ2-5, with a tentative D call TRBD1 (6 bases). From germline, CDR1 is MDHEN and CDR2 SYDVKM. The CDR3 has 23 residues. Trimming cost V 1 base and J 2 bases, with 35 bases left between them. CDR3 sequence: CASSLFFFVGSFSPGQKQETQYF. CDR3 nucleotides: TGTGCCAGCAGTTTATTCTTTTTTGTTGGTAGCTTCTCCCCCGGACAGAAACAAGAGACCCAGTACTTC.

The chain recombines TRBV10-2 with TRBJ1-5, with TRBD1 identical over 11 bases. The V gene end was trimmed by 8 bases and the J gene end by 4 bases; junction bases not matched to a gene: 4. Per germline, CDR1 WSHSY and CDR2 SAAADI. The CDR3 spans 14 residues. The CDR3 nucleotides are TGCGCCAGCGAAGGGACAGGGGGGAATCAGCCCCAGCATTTT. It yields the protein CASEGTGGNQPQHF.

The chain uses TRBV6-5 and TRBJ2-7; 7 bases match TRBD2. The CDR3 consists of 15 residues. Trimming removed 5 bases from V and 4 bases from J; junction bases left unmatched: 11. Germline V lookup: CDR1 MNHEY, CDR2 SVGAGI. Written as DNA, the CDR3 is TGTGCCAGCAGTCTCGGGGGGTTGGCTCCGTACGAGCAGTACTTC. Its translation is CASSLGGLAPYEQYF.

The V gene is TRBV11-2, the J gene TRBJ2-5; 10 positions agree with TRBD2. Per germline, CDR1 SGHAT and CDR2 FQNNGV. CDR3 length equals 18 residues. Trimming took 3 bases from V and 5 from J; bases not matched to a gene: 15. The CDR3 loop is CASSFRGSGRASDETQYF. Here the CDR3 DNA reads TGTGCCAGCAGCTTTCGGGGAAGCGGGAGGGCTTCGGATGAGACCCAGTACTTC.

The chain combines TRBV5-1 with TRBJ2-5, with TRBD2 identical over 15 bases. With 4 bases clipped from V and 5 bases from J, the junction kept 6 bases outside the gene matches. The CDR3 has 16 amino acids. Germline V gene data show CDR1 as SGHRS and CDR2 as YFSETQ. Written as DNA, the CDR3 is TGCGCCAGCAGCCTCGGGACTAGCGGGAGGAAGGAGACCCAGTACTTC. Translating it yields CASSLGTSGRKETQYF.

The V and J genes are TRBV11-2 and TRBJ1-3; tentatively, D is TRBD1 (6 bases). The CDR3 contains 19 residues. V lost 0 bases and J lost 0, with 18 bases in between. Per the germline V gene, CDR1 is SGHAT and CDR2 is FQNNGV. The CDR3 spells CASSLDQGQDQISGNTIYF. In nucleotides, the CDR3 is TGTGCCAGCAGCTTAGATCAGGGGCAGGACCAAATCTCTGGAAACACCATATATTTT.

This clone was detected only once. This sequence joins TRBV9 and TRBJ1-6; D is perhaps TRBD1 (5 bases). With 4 bases removed from V and 5 bases from J, the gap between germline ends came to 19 bases. Germline V gene sequence: CDR1 SGDLS, CDR2 YYNGEE. This CDR3 comprises 17 residues. CDR3 in DNA: TGTGCCAGCAGCCCCCAGGCAACGGCAGGGAATAATTCACCCCTCCACTTT. Protein product: CASSPQATAGNNSPLHF.

The chain recombines TRBV27 with TRBJ1-5; 7 bases line up with TRBD1. The junction had 7 bases not matched to a gene; V was cut back by 6 bases and J by 2 bases. CDR3 length: 15 amino acids. Germline values: CDR1 MNHEY, CDR2 SMNVEV (reference sequence). The CDR3 loop is CASRPDRVRNQPQHF. DNA of the CDR3: TGTGCCAGCAGGCCTGACAGGGTACGCAATCAGCCCCAGCATTTT.

The chain carries TRBV10-3 and TRBJ1-4; 7 bases map to TRBD1. Germline V gene sequence: CDR1 ENHRY, CDR2 SYGVKD. The CDR3 length is 12 residues. V lost 10 bases, J lost 5 bases, and 4 bases stayed unmatched. Here the CDR3 DNA reads TGTGCCACCAGGGACAGCAATGAAAAACTGTTTTTT. It codes for CATRDSNEKLFF.

The V and J genes are TRBV30 and TRBJ1-2, with D possibly TRBD1 on 5 matching bases. The CDR3 is made up of 15 amino acids. The V gene's germline CDR1 is GTSNPN and CDR2 SVGIG (reference sequence). V was pared by 0 bases and J by 7 bases, with 18 bases between. CDR3 loop: CAWSVGQGGRSGYTF. The CDR3 bases are TGTGCCTGGAGTGTAGGTCAGGGTGGACGGAGTGGCTACACCTTC.